Listed below are T cell receptor beta chains from one sample, sequenced in a study of T cells in Graves' hyperthyroidism and ophthalmopathy. TCRdb called the multiplex PCR reads again in MiXCR, with one record for every CDR3 protein. The sample holds 200,000 to 250,000 distinct CDR3 sequences; approximately 17% are singletons and the top ten take under 65%. The sample comprised blood. These receptors all come from a man aged 50-59 years with Graves' hyperthyroidism. Both conserved end residues are part of each CDR3. Fields, in order: V gene, J gene, clone size, D gene, CDR3 protein, CDR3 DNA. D genes are given only for firm matches. Size is omitted from some rows. Given values are once, few, many or a class for expanded clones.

v_call: TRBV5-6
j_call: TRBJ2-1
clone_size: many
d_call: TRBD2
cdr3_aa: CASAPIAGAVNEQFF
cdr3_nt: TGTGCCAGCGCCCCTATAGCGGGAGCGGTCAATGAGCAGTTCTTC

v_call: TRBV18
j_call: TRBJ1-5
clone_size: few
d_call: .
cdr3_aa: CAGSPGPGGNQPQHF
cdr3_nt: TGTGCCGGCTCACCTGGTCCGGGAGGCAATCAGCCCCAGCATTTT

v_call: TRBV11-2
j_call: TRBJ2-3
clone_size: many
d_call: TRBD1
cdr3_aa: CASSQGGGTSTDTQYF
cdr3_nt: TGTGCCAGCAGTCAAGGGGGCGGCACAAGCACAGATACGCAGTATTTT

v_call: TRBV28
j_call: TRBJ2-7
clone_size: many
d_call: .
cdr3_aa: CASSLSGSEQYF
cdr3_nt: TGTGCCAGCAGTTTGTCGGGTTCCGAGCAGTACTTC

v_call: TRBV30
j_call: TRBJ2-3
clone_size: many
d_call: .
cdr3_aa: CALETAPGDPGTDTQYF
cdr3_nt: TGTGCCCTGGAGACCGCCCCCGGGGACCCTGGCACAGATACGCAGTATTTT

v_call: TRBV11-2
j_call: TRBJ2-5
clone_size: many
d_call: TRBD2
cdr3_aa: CASSLVPGGPGETQYF
cdr3_nt: TGTGCCAGCAGCTTAGTCCCGGGAGGGCCTGGGGAGACCCAGTACTTC

v_call: TRBV28
j_call: TRBJ2-6
clone_size: many
d_call: .
cdr3_aa: CASNGGANVLTF
cdr3_nt: TGTGCCAGCAACGGGGGGGCCAACGTCCTGACTTTC

v_call: TRBV13
j_call: TRBJ2-5
clone_size: many
d_call: .
cdr3_aa: CASSLATLYQETQYF
cdr3_nt: TGTGCCAGCAGCTTAGCAACTCTATACCAAGAGACCCAGTACTTC

v_call: TRBV20-1
j_call: TRBJ1-1
clone_size: many
d_call: TRBD1
cdr3_aa: CSASLLILQGAKNTEAFF
cdr3_nt: TGCAGTGCTAGTCTCTTAATATTACAGGGGGCGAAGAACACTGAAGCTTTCTTT

v_call: TRBV9
j_call: TRBJ2-1
clone_size: .
d_call: .
cdr3_aa: CASSVAAEIPYNEQFF
cdr3_nt: TGTGCCAGCAGCGTAGCTGCCGAGATTCCCTACAATGAGCAGTTCTTC

v_call: TRBV10-3
j_call: TRBJ1-6
clone_size: few
d_call: TRBD1
cdr3_aa: CAISGQGRNSPLHF
cdr3_nt: TGTGCCATCAGTGGACAGGGACGAAATTCACCCCTCCACTTT

v_call: TRBV7-2
j_call: TRBJ2-5
clone_size: many
d_call: TRBD2
cdr3_aa: CASSFQGTSGSWETQYF
cdr3_nt: TGTGCCAGCAGCTTCCAGGGGACTAGCGGGAGTTGGGAGACCCAGTACTTC

v_call: TRBV12-3/TRBV12-4
j_call: TRBJ2-1
clone_size: many
d_call: TRBD2
cdr3_aa: CASSLRGRGFSGRPSYNEQFF
cdr3_nt: TGTGCCAGCAGTTTAAGGGGGCGAGGGTTTAGCGGGAGGCCCTCCTACAATGAGCAGTTCTTC

v_call: TRBV18
j_call: TRBJ1-2
clone_size: many
d_call: TRBD1
cdr3_aa: CASSSGQGYYGYTF
cdr3_nt: TGTGCCAGCTCGTCGGGACAGGGTTATTATGGCTACACCTTC

v_call: TRBV7-2
j_call: TRBJ2-5
clone_size: .
d_call: .
cdr3_aa: CASSPGGGLRSQYF
cdr3_nt: TGTGCCAGCAGCCCGGGGGGCGGACTTAGGTCCCAGTACTTC

v_call: TRBV19
j_call: TRBJ2-7
clone_size: .
d_call: .
cdr3_aa: CASSIDFRRNEQYF
cdr3_nt: TGTGCCAGTAGTATAGATTTTAGGCGAAACGAGCAGTACTTC

v_call: TRBV20-1
j_call: TRBJ1-5
clone_size: .
d_call: .
cdr3_aa: CSARGSYSNQPQHF
cdr3_nt: TGCAGTGCTAGAGGAAGCTATAGCAATCAGCCCCAGCATTTT

v_call: TRBV6-1
j_call: TRBJ2-3
clone_size: many
d_call: .
cdr3_aa: CASSYTTTDTQYF
cdr3_nt: TGTGCCAGCAGTTACACCACCACAGATACGCAGTATTTT

v_call: TRBV18
j_call: TRBJ2-7
clone_size: .
d_call: .
cdr3_aa: CASSLLDSPQYEQYF
cdr3_nt: TGTGCCAGCTCACTCCTAGACAGCCCTCAGTACGAGCAGTACTTC

v_call: TRBV28
j_call: TRBJ2-3
clone_size: many
d_call: TRBD2
cdr3_aa: CASSPRSSGGLSTDTQYF
cdr3_nt: TGTGCCAGCAGTCCCCGTAGTAGCGGGGGTCTTAGCACAGATACGCAGTATTTT